The 25 T cell receptor beta chains presented below share a single source sample, sequenced in a study of shared clonotypes between healthy human individuals. CD8 cells classed as naive were CD45RO-negative and positively selected for CCR7, excluding terminally differentiated effector memory CD45RA+ cells. Clones were read by immunoSEQ multiplex PCR, and TCRdb kept only the in-frame ones, dropping some. This table has 1.5 million to 2.5 million clones, about 95% appearing once. The sample comprised naive CD8+ T cells sorted from blood. The receptors stem from a man aged 18 to 35 in good health.

The chain couples TRBV7-3 to TRBJ2-5; D might be TRBD2 (6 bases). V lost 0 bases, J lost 4 bases, and 9 bases lay in between. The CDR3 spans 14 residues. Per the germline V gene, CDR1 is SGHTA and CDR2 is FQGTGA. The CDR3 DNA follows: TGTGCCAGCAGCTTAACGGGACTCCCAGAGACCCAGTACTTC. Amino acids: CASSLTGLPETQYF.

A word on this clone: Within the sample, other DNA sequences also encode this same CDR3. This chain joins TRBV7-9 and TRBJ1-1; a weak D match, TRBD1 (5 bases). The CDR3 spans 11 residues. Trimming took off 1 base at V and 8 bases at J, with 5 bases between the two ends. CDR1 is SEHNR, CDR2 FQNEAQ, per germline (reference sequence). The CDR3 loop is CASSLGGEAFF. CDR3 DNA: TGTGCCAGCAGCTTAGGGGGGGAAGCTTTCTTT.

This chain joins TRBV6-1 and TRBJ2-7; TRBD2 aligns across 12 bases. The CDR3 loop spans 15 amino acids. V gave up 3 bases and J gave up 2 bases; unmatched junction bases: 2. CDR1 is MNHNS, CDR2 SASEGT, per germline. CDR3 residues: CASSDGLAGTYEQYF. In DNA, the CDR3 is TGTGCCAGCAGTGACGGACTAGCGGGAACCTACGAGCAGTACTTC.

The chain joins TRBV27 to TRBJ2-1; D possibly corresponds to TRBD1 (6 bases). From germline, CDR1 is MNHEY and CDR2 SMNVEV (reference sequence). With 8 bases removed from V and 8 bases from J, the gap between germline ends came to 16 bases. The CDR3 is 13 amino acids. The CDR3: CASGPTGKDEQFF. The CDR3 DNA sequence: TGTGCCAGCGGACCAACAGGGAAGGATGAGCAGTTCTTC.

The rearrangement links TRBV5-6 to TRBJ2-1; D ambiguous. V lost 2 bases, J lost 4 bases, and 13 bases lay in between. Germline V gives CDR1 SGHDT, CDR2 YYEEEE. The length of the CDR3 is 15 residues. The CDR3 DNA sequence: TGTGCCAGCAGCTTAGGCGGATCCCAATACAATGAGCAGTTCTTC. Its protein product is CASSLGGSQYNEQFF.

The V gene is TRBV29-1, the J gene TRBJ1-2; 7 nucleotides align to TRBD1. CDR3 length equals 14 residues. J gave up 1 base and V 4 bases, and 6 bases lay outside the gene matches. CDR1 is SQVTM, CDR2 ANQGSEA, per germline. The DNA of the CDR3 is TGCAGCGTTGCTTCCGGGACAGTTAACTATGGCTACACCTTC. It codes for CSVASGTVNYGYTF.

The gene calls are TRBV28 and TRBJ2-4, with a possible D match to TRBD2 (5 bases). The length of the CDR3 is 13 residues. Germline V gene lookup returns CDR1 MDHEN and CDR2 SYDVKM. Trimming took off 3 bases at V and 12 bases at J, with 15 bases between the two ends. CDR3 sequence reads: CASSFRPGVDQYF. CDR3 nucleotides: TGTGCCAGCAGTTTCCGGCCCGGGGTGGATCAGTACTTC.

On this clone: The sample contains more than one DNA sequence encoding this CDR3. The rearrangement uses TRBV9 and TRBJ1-2; unclear D gene. This CDR3 comprises 12 residues. Germline V gives CDR1 SGDLS, CDR2 YYNGEE. V was trimmed by 2 bases and J by 4 bases, leaving 6 bases between them. The CDR3 region has the DNA TGTGCCAGCAGCGTTAACAGCTATGGCTACACCTTC. Residues: CASSVNSYGYTF.

The chain combines TRBV6-4 with TRBJ1-3; TRBD1 matches 10 bases. The CDR3 has 16 amino acids. V gave up 5 bases and J gave up 2 bases; unmatched junction bases: 6. Germline values: CDR1 MRHNA, CDR2 SNTAGT. CDR3 loop: CASSTPGQGTGNTIYF. The CDR3 DNA is TGTGCCAGCAGTACTCCGGGACAGGGGACTGGAAACACCATATATTTT.

J is TRBJ2-2 and V is TRBV9, with D uncertain. This CDR3 has 13 residues. Trimming left V 4 bases short and J 7 bases short, with 11 bases between. CDR1 SGDLS and CDR2 YYNGEE come from the germline V gene. The CDR3 sequence is CASSSSSYGELFF. The CDR3 DNA sequence: TGTGCCAGCAGCTCATCCTCGTACGGGGAGCTGTTTTTT. Together with reference TRBV9 and TRBJ2-2, the CDR3 gives the full variable domain: DSGVTQTPKHLITATGQRVTLRCSPRSGDLSVYWYQQSLDQGLQFLIQYYNGEERAKGNILERFSAQQFPDLHSELNLSSLELGDSALYFCASSSSSYGELFFGEGSRLTVL.

A remark on this clone: One junction end does not reproduce the germline sequence, and a read error may be involved. The chain links TRBV19 to TRBJ1-2; 12 nucleotides match TRBD1. Germline CDR1 reads LNHDA; CDR2 reads SQIVND (reference sequence). The CDR3 consists of 13 residues. CDR3 in DNA: TGTGCCAGTAGTCGCGGGACAGGGGGCGACGAGTTGTTC. This gives the protein CASSRGTGGDELF.

V gene TRBV5-1 combines with J gene TRBJ2-5; D unclear. The CDR3 is 13 residues long. V lost 3 bases to trimming and J lost 2 bases, with 8 bases between them. Germline CDR1 is SGHRS and CDR2 is YFSETQ. CDR3 region: CASSSTFQETQYF. CDR3 in DNA: TGCGCCAGCAGCTCTACATTTCAAGAGACCCAGTACTTC.

CDR3 nucleotide sequence: TGTGCCAGCAGCGTAGCTGGGGGGCAACATTCACCCCTCCACTTT. Its translation is CASSVAGGQHSPLHF. The chain is built from TRBV9 and TRBJ1-6; D perhaps matches TRBD1 (6 bases). The germline V gene encodes CDR1 SGDLS and CDR2 YYNGEE. Trimming pared 0 bases from V and 8 bases from J, leaving 12 bases between. The CDR3 totals 15 residues.

This clone has just a few counts. This specimen includes other DNA sequences encoding the same CDR3. The rearrangement uses TRBV9 and TRBJ1-2; D is possibly TRBD1 (5 bases). The V and J ends lost 0 bases and 3 bases respectively, with 6 bases between them. Germline assignment: CDR1 SGDLS and CDR2 YYNGEE. The CDR3 extends over 13 amino acids. The DNA for the CDR3 is TGTGCCAGCAGCGTAGGACAGTACTATGGCTACACCTTC. Amino acid sequence: CASSVGQYYGYTF.

The chain has TRBV15 and TRBJ2-2; 11 bases line up with TRBD1. The junction had 7 bases not matched to a gene; V was cut back by 5 bases and J by 8 bases. The CDR3 is 15 amino acids. CDR1 is LNHNV and CDR2 is YYDKDF in the germline V gene (reference sequence). The CDR3 sequence: CATSDGQGAAGELFF. Here the CDR3 DNA reads TGTGCCACCAGCGATGGACAGGGGGCTGCGGGGGAGCTGTTTTTT.

J is TRBJ1-5 and V is TRBV21-1. TRBV21-1 is designated a pseudogene. The CDR3 contains 13 residues. This CDR3 is CASGPAAYQPQHF. For the CDR3, the DNA is TGTGCCAGCGGCCCTGCAGCTTATCAGCCCCAGCATTTT.

The gene calls are TRBV2 and TRBJ2-7, with a possible D match to TRBD2 (5 bases). From germline, CDR1 is SNHLY and CDR2 FYNNEI. V gave up 2 bases and J gave up 4 bases, with 9 bases separating them. This CDR3 has 13 residues. This CDR3 reads CASSETSQYEQYF. DNA of the CDR3: TGTGCCAGCAGTGAAACTAGTCAGTACGAGCAGTACTTC.

The V gene is TRBV27, the J gene TRBJ1-1; no firm D call. The CDR3 has 14 residues. Trimming removed 4 bases from V and 3 bases from J, with 12 bases in between. Germline-derived CDR1 and CDR2 are MNHEY and SMNVEV (reference sequence). The CDR3 nucleotides read TGTGCCAGCAGTTCCCACGGTACGGACACTGAAGCTTTCTTT. Its translation: CASSSHGTDTEAFF.

This clone came up once. CDR3 protein: CSVQGGATSNEQFF. The CDR3 DNA reads TGCAGCGTACAGGGGGGGGCCACGAGCAATGAGCAGTTCTTC. V gene TRBV29-1 combines with J gene TRBJ2-1; D possibly corresponds to TRBD1 (8 bases). The CDR3 contains 14 residues. V was shortened by 6 bases and J by 6 bases, with 18 bases between the two germline ends. The germline CDR1 and CDR2 sequences are SQVTM and ANQGSEA.

The V and J genes are TRBV5-1 and TRBJ2-3; D call uncertain. V was shortened by 6 bases and J by 1 base, with 9 bases between the two germline ends. The CDR3 length is 13 residues. Germline V CDR1 and CDR2: SGHRS, YFSETQ. The CDR3 DNA follows: TGCGCCAGCAACTTTGAAGGCACAGATACGCAGTATTTT. This sequence encodes CASNFEGTDTQYF.

As concerns this clone: At one of its ends the junction is not consistent with the germline gene, which may arise from a read error. The chain has TRBV4-3 and TRBJ2-7; D is ambiguous. From germline, CDR1 is LGHNA and CDR2 YSLEER. The CDR3 totals 16 residues. The CDR3 loop is CAGSPSLAGEYYEQYF. The CDR3 DNA is TGCGCCGGCAGCCCAAGTTTAGCTGGAGAGTACTACGAGCAGTACTTC.

The chain combines TRBV12-5 with TRBJ1-2; D is uncertain. This CDR3 spans 14 amino acids. CDR1 is LGHNT, CDR2 FRNRAP, per germline. V lost 3 bases and J lost 1, with 9 bases in between. CDR3 protein: CASGFSFLNYGYTF. The CDR3 nucleotides read TGTGCTAGTGGTTTCAGCTTTCTTAACTATGGCTACACCTTC.

CDR3: CASSKPLKGASYEQYF. The CDR3 DNA sequence: TGTGCCAGCAGCAAACCACTAAAGGGGGCTTCCTACGAGCAGTACTTC. V usage is TRBV28 and J usage is TRBJ2-7; 7 nucleotides align to TRBD1. The junction had 12 bases not matched to a gene; V was cut back by 6 bases and J by 1 base. Germline loops: CDR1 MDHEN, CDR2 SYDVKM. CDR3 size: 16 residues.

In its sample, this clone was seen once. This chain uses TRBV6-1 with TRBJ2-3; 8 positions match TRBD2. Germline trimming cut 2 bases from V and 4 bases from J; bases unmatched to any gene: 8. CDR1 and CDR2 (germline): MNHNS, SASEGT. The CDR3 loop spans 16 amino acids. The CDR3, as DNA: TGTGCCAGCAGTGAACATGGCGGGGGGTGGTCAGATACGCAGTATTTT. Encoded protein: CASSEHGGGWSDTQYF.

V is TRBV19 and J is TRBJ1-2; 7 bases match TRBD1. V was clipped by 11 bases and J by 5 bases; unmatched bases: 8. The CDR3 is 12 residues long. CDR1 and CDR2 from the germline V gene are LNHDA and SQIVND (reference sequence). The CDR3 DNA reads as TGTGCCGCCGGGACAGACATTTATGGCTACACCTTC. It specifies CAAGTDIYGYTF.